This entry lists 20 T cell receptor beta chains sequenced from one sample in a study of low-dose radiotherapy and immunotherapy resistance in tumors. TRAV- and TRBV-specific primers were used for first-strand cDNA, which covered alpha and beta chains. Using a constant-region primer together with a V-primer adapter, TCRs were subjected to 15 to 20 PCR cycles of amplification. One entry per CDR3 protein, called by TCRdb with MiXCR from the reads. In the table there are around 13,000 distinct CDR3 sequences, 65% to 75% of which are singletons. These receptor sequences come from a human donor with advanced metastatic prostate, ovarian, gallbladder or colorectal cancer (not recorded which). This table probably holds off-target reads from a library built for another chain.

This clonotype was found once. The CDR3 DNA sequence: TGTGCCAGCAGCCAAGAAGGGTCACGATCCTACAATGAGCAGTTCTTC. Amino acid sequence: CASSQEGSRSYNEQFF. The chain links TRBV3-1 to TRBJ2-1; no clear D. CDR3 length equals 16 residues. Germline loops: CDR1 LGHDT, CDR2 YNNKEL (reference sequence). The V end was cut by 0 bases, the J end by 1 base, with 10 bases between.

The chain recombines TRBV12-3 or TRBV12-4 with TRBJ2-7; 9 positions match TRBD2. V was pared by 8 bases and J by 4 bases, with 9 bases of the junction left unmatched. There are 14 residues in the CDR3. The CDR3 reads CASGMAGGPYEQYF. The CDR3 DNA sequence: TGTGCCAGCGGGATGGCGGGGGGGCCGTACGAGCAGTACTTC.

This chain connects TRBV7-2 to TRBJ2-3; TRBD1 matches 7 bases. The CDR3 loop spans 14 amino acids. V was clipped by 5 bases and J by 6 bases; unmatched bases: 8. Germline loops: CDR1 SGHTA, CDR2 FQGNSA. CDR3 DNA sequence: TGTGCCAGCAGCCAACGGACAGGAACCGATACGCAGTATTTT. Translated, it gives CASSQRTGTDTQYF.

This clonotype appeared a few times. The rearrangement joins TRBV30 to TRBJ1-5, with D possibly being TRBD1 (5 bases). The germline V and J ends were trimmed by 0 bases and 6 bases, with 15 bases remaining between them. Germline-derived CDR1 and CDR2 are GTSNPN and SVGIG (reference sequence). The CDR3 consists of 15 residues. CDR3 in amino acids: CAWSVKGRVGQPQHF. CDR3 bases: TGTGCCTGGAGTGTGAAGGGACGGGTGGGTCAGCCCCAGCATTTT. Together with reference TRBV30 and TRBJ1-5, the CDR3 gives the full variable domain: SQTIHQWPATLVQPVGSPLSLECTVEGTSNPNLYWYRQAAGRGLQLLFYSVGIGQISSEVPQNLSASRPQDRQFILSSKKLLLSDSGFYLCAWSVKGRVGQPQHFGDGTRLSIL.

The rearrangement joins TRBV3-1 to TRBJ2-2, with 7 nucleotides matching TRBD2. This CDR3 contains 14 residues. V dropped 1 base and J dropped 5; count of bases not matched to a gene: 1. CDR1 is LGHDT, CDR2 YNNKEL, per germline (reference sequence). This CDR3 reads CASSQGEGTGELFF. In DNA form, the CDR3 reads TGTGCCAGCAGCCAAGGGGAGGGAACCGGGGAGCTGTTTTTT.

This rearrangement joins TRBV6-1 to TRBJ2-7, with 7 bases aligning to TRBD1. Germline lookup yields CDR1 MNHNS and CDR2 SASEGT. V lost 7 bases to trimming and J lost 6 bases; unmatched junction nucleotides: 12. The CDR3 extends over 14 amino acids. The DNA for the CDR3 is TGTGCCAGCATCGATCCGGGACAGTCATTCGAGCAGTACTTC. Amino acids: CASIDPGQSFEQYF.

The V call is TRBV29-1, the J call TRBJ2-3; no definite D call. The CDR3 covers 12 residues. Germline loops: CDR1 SQVTM, CDR2 ANQGSEA. V was shortened by 3 bases and J by 0 bases, with 4 bases between the two germline ends. The CDR3 nucleotides read TGCAGCGTTGACTCAAGCACAGATACGCAGTATTTT. Amino acid sequence: CSVDSSTDTQYF.

This clonotype has only a few counts. CDR3 region: CASSLGLNTDTQYF. The CDR3 coding sequence is TGTGCCAGCAGCTTGGGACTGAACACAGATACGCAGTATTTT. The rearrangement uses TRBV11-1 and TRBJ2-3, with D maybe TRBD2 (6 bases). CDR3 length equals 14 residues. Trimming removed 3 bases from V and 2 bases from J, with 9 bases in between. Germline CDR1 and CDR2: SGHAT and FQDESV (reference sequence).

This sequence joins TRBV20-1 and TRBJ1-3, with no clear D. V lost 6 bases to trimming and J lost 2 bases, with 14 bases between them. The CDR3 consists of 14 residues. Per germline, CDR1 DFQATT and CDR2 SNEGSKA (reference sequence). CDR3 sequence (DNA): TGCAGTGCCCCGGGCCCGGGCGCTGGAAACACCATATATTTT. Protein sequence: CSAPGPGAGNTIYF.

The gene calls are TRBV7-3 and TRBJ2-3; D unresolved. Germline V gene sequence: CDR1 SGHTA, CDR2 FQGTGA. The CDR3 contains 14 residues. V was clipped by 3 bases and J by 0 bases, with 7 bases between them. This CDR3 reads CASSLKPSTDTQYF. Here the CDR3 DNA reads TGTGCCAGCAGCTTGAAGCCTAGCACAGATACGCAGTATTTT.

The CDR3 DNA is TGCAGTGCTAAACCGGGGTATAGCAATCAGCCCCAGCATTTT. It translates to CSAKPGYSNQPQHF. The chain couples TRBV20-1 to TRBJ1-5; no firm D call. V was trimmed by 4 bases and J by 0 bases, leaving 10 bases between them. Germline values: CDR1 DFQATT, CDR2 SNEGSKA (reference sequence). The CDR3 totals 14 residues.

The chain carries TRBV6-5 and TRBJ2-1; 9 bases map to TRBD2. The CDR3 covers 17 residues. CDR1 is MNHEY and CDR2 is SVGAGI in the germline V gene. With V trimmed by 4 bases and J by 2 bases, 9 bases remained unmatched. In DNA form, the CDR3 reads TGTGCCAGCAGTTTCGGACAGGCTAGCGGGGCCTACAATGAGCAGTTCTTC. Its protein product is CASSFGQASGAYNEQFF.

The CDR3 loop reads CASSQADGENQPQHF. The CDR3 nucleotides are TGCGCCAGCAGCCAAGCGGACGGAGAGAATCAGCCCCAGCATTTT. The genes are TRBV4-1 and TRBJ1-5, with unresolved D. Per germline, CDR1 MGHRA and CDR2 YSYEKL. V was cut by 1 base and J by 4 bases, with 11 bases left in between. The CDR3 totals 15 residues.

The gene calls are TRBV7-2 and TRBJ2-5; 15 bases align to TRBD2. The V and J ends lost 5 bases and 6 bases, in that order; junction bases with no gene match: 7. Germline assignment: CDR1 SGHTA and CDR2 FQGNSA. The CDR3 extends over 16 amino acids. In DNA form, the CDR3 reads TGTGCCAGCAGCATTTGGACTAGCGGGGGGGGCCAGACCCAGTACTTC. This sequence encodes CASSIWTSGGGQTQYF.

J is TRBJ2-2 and V is TRBV5-4; D is ambiguous. CDR1 is SGHNT and CDR2 is YYREEE in the germline V gene (reference sequence). V lost 4 bases and J lost 5, with 9 bases in between. The CDR3 loop spans 13 amino acids. The CDR3 is CASSVDWTGELFF. Written as DNA, the CDR3 is TGTGCCAGCAGCGTAGACTGGACCGGGGAGCTGTTTTTT.

The chain couples TRBV19 to TRBJ2-5; no firm D call. The CDR3 is made up of 14 amino acids. The germline gives CDR1 LNHDA, CDR2 SQIVND (reference sequence). V gave up 5 bases and J gave up 0 bases, with 10 bases separating them. CDR3: CASSAQPYQETQYF. The CDR3 bases are TGTGCCAGTAGTGCGCAGCCGTACCAAGAGACCCAGTACTTC. The variable domain in full, completed from reference TRBV19 and TRBJ2-5, reads DGGITQSPKYLFRKEGQNVTLSCEQNLNHDAMYWYRQDPGQGLRLIYYSQIVNDFQKGDIAEGYSVSREKKESFPLTVTSAQKNPTAFYLCASSAQPYQETQYFGPGTRLLVL.

This clonotype showed up just a few times. The rearrangement uses TRBV11-2 and TRBJ1-5, with D unclear. There are 13 residues in the CDR3. CDR1 is SGHAT, CDR2 FQNNGV, per germline. Trimming took off 1 base at V and 1 base at J, with 2 bases between the two ends. The DNA for the CDR3 is TGTGCCAGCAGCTTAGGGAGCAATCAGCCCCAGCATTTT. Its translation is CASSLGSNQPQHF.

The chain links TRBV19 to TRBJ1-6, with 9 bases identical to TRBD1. V shed 6 bases and J 7 bases; nucleotides not matched to a gene: 13. This CDR3 has 17 amino acids. Germline V gives CDR1 LNHDA, CDR2 SQIVND (reference sequence). The DNA for the CDR3 is TGTGCCAGTAGCATATCACAGGGGGCAGCGGACAATTCACCCCTCCACTTT. Translating it yields CASSISQGAADNSPLHF.

This clonotype was detected only a few times. The chain is built from TRBV11-2 and TRBJ2-1, with 12 bases that match TRBD2. Germline V gives CDR1 SGHAT, CDR2 FQNNGV. The CDR3 is made up of 16 amino acids. The trim removed 5 bases at V and 15 bases at J, leaving 17 bases unmatched. The CDR3, as DNA: TGTGCCAGCAGCGATCCTAGCGGGGGGGCCTCCTGGGGTTGGTTCTTC. Amino acids: CASSDPSGGASWGWFF.

The CDR3 reads CASSLGTANSPLHF. CDR3 in DNA: TGCGCCAGCAGCTTAGGAACAGCCAATTCACCCCTCCACTTT. The J gene is TRBJ1-6, the V gene TRBV5-1; unclear D gene. Germline loops: CDR1 SGHRS, CDR2 YFSETQ. The CDR3 is made up of 14 amino acids. The ends were cut back, 2 bases at V and 7 bases at J, with 10 bases in the middle.